The TCR beta chain described here comes from a study of shared clonotypes between healthy human individuals. The CDR3 has 12 amino acids. Germline V gene data show CDR1 as MNHEY and CDR2 as SVGAGI. Trimming pared 7 bases from V and 3 bases from J, leaving 9 bases between. Repertoires were generated with immunoSEQ multiplex PCR, while TCRdb's copy carries only in-frame clones and drops some. The table has around 2.1 million clones, almost 96% seen once. The J gene is TRBJ1-1, the V gene TRBV6-5; D unclear. The source is a man younger than 35 in good health. Sequencing was performed on naive CD4+ T cells sorted from blood. The sample's subset: CD45RA+ positively selected. CDR3 DNA: TGTGCCAGCAAGAGGGCGGACACTGAAGCTTTCTTT. Encoded protein: CASKRADTEAFF.